This T cell receptor beta chain originates from a study of blood T cell repertoires in COVID-19. V lost 5 bases, J lost 6 bases, and 8 bases stayed unmatched. The CDR3 covers 15 residues. Germline V lookup: CDR1 MNHNY, CDR2 SVGAGI (reference sequence). Clones were read by immunoSEQ multiplex PCR, and TCRdb kept only the in-frame ones, dropping some. The sample carries some 380,000 clones, around 90% recorded once. Sequencing input: peripheral blood. The gene calls are TRBV6-6 and TRBJ1-5; the match to TRBD1 covers 9 bases. The sequence came from a man aged 18 to 29 with active or convalescent COVID-19. CDR3 sequence reads: CASSNTGGAGQPQHF. CDR3 DNA sequence: TGTGCCAGCAGTAACACAGGGGGCGCTGGTCAGCCCCAGCATTTT.